This T cell receptor beta chain was sequenced during a study of CD8+ T cells in alopecia areata. This clone appeared a few times. Its specificity is not known. Findings of the study overall: More clonal than normal scalp was lesional scalp, particularly alopecia totalis/universalis. Clarity of TCR sharing across patients fell short of that in mice, possibly HLA-related.

After isolation, RNA underwent reverse transcription to generate cDNA as the sequencing template. Clones were read by immunoSEQ multiplex PCR, and TCRdb kept only the in-frame ones, dropping some. This sample carries roughly 250,000 clones, roughly two thirds of them seen once, and the ten largest clones take 0.95% to 1.5%. The CDR3 loop spans 15 amino acids. V trimming: 6 bases; J trimming: 0 bases; junction bases outside the gene matches: 4. The germline CDR1 and CDR2 sequences are SGHTA and FQGNSA. The sample was CD4+ T cells sorted from blood, taken at week 0. This receptor was obtained from a human donor with alopecia areata. V usage is TRBV7-2 and J usage is TRBJ2-2; 7 nucleotides align to TRBD1. CDR3 protein: CASSSGTANTGELFF. Written as DNA, the CDR3 is TGTGCCAGCAGTTCCGGGACAGCGAACACCGGGGAGCTGTTTTTT.